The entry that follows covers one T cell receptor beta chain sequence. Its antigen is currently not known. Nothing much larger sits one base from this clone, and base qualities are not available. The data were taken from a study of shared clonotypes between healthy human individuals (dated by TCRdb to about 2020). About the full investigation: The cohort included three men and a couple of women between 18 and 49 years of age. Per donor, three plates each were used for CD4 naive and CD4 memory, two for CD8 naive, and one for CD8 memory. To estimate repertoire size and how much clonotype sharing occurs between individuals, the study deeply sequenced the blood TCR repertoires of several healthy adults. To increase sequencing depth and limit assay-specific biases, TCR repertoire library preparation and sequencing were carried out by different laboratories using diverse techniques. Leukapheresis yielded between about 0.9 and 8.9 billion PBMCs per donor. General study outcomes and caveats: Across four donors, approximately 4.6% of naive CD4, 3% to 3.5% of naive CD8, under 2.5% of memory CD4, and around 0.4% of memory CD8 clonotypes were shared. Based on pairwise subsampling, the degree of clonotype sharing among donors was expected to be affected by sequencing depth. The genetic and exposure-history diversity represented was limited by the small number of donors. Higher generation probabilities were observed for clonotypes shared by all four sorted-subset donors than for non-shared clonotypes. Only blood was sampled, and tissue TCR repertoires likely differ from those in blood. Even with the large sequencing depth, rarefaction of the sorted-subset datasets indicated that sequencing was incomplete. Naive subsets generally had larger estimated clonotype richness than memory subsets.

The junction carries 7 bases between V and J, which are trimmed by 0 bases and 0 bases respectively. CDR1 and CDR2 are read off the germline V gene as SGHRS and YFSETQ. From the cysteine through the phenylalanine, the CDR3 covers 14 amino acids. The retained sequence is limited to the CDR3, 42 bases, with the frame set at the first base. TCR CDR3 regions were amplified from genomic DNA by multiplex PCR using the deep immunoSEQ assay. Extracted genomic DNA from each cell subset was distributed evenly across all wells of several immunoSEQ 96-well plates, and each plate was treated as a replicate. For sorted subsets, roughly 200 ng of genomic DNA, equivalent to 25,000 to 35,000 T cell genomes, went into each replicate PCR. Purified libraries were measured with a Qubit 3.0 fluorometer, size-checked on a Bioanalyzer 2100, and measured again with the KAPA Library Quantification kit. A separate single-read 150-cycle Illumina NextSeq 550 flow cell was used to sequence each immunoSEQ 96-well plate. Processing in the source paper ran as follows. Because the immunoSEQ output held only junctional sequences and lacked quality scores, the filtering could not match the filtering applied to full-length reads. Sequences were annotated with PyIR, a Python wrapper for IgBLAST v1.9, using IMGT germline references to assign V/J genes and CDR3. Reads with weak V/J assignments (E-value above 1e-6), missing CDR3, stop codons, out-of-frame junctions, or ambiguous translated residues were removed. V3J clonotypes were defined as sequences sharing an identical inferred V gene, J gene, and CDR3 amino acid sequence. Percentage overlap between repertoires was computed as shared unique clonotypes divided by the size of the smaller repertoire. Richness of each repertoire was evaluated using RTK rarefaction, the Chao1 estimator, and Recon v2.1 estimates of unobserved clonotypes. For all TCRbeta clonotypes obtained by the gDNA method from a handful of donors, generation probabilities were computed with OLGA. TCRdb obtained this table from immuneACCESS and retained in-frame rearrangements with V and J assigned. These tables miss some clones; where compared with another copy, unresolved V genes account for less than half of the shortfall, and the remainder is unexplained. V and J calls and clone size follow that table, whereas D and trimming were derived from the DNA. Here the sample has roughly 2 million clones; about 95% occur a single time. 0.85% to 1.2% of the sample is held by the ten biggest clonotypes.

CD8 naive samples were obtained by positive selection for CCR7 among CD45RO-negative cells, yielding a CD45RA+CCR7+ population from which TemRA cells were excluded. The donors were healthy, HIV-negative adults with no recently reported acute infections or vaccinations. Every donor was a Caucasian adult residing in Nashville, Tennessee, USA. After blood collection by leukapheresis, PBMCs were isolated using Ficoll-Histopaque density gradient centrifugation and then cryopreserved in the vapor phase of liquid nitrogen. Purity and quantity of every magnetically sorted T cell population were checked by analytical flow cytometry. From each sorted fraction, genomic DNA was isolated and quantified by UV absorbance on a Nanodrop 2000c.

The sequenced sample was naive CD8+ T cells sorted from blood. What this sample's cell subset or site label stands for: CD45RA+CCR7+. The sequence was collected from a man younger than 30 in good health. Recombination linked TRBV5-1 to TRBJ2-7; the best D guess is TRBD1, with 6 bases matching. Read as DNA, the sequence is TGCGCCAGCAGCTTGGGACAGGACTCCTACGAGCAGTACTTC. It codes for CASSLGQDSYEQYF.